This TCR beta chain was documented in a study of T cells in Graves' hyperthyroidism and ophthalmopathy. General observations from the study: A model using 13 V-J features told ophthalmopathy apart from stable hyperthyroidism.

Thyroid ultrasound, orbital computed tomography, clinical symptoms, and serum thyroxine and TRAb underpinned diagnoses. Amplified TCR beta CDR3 regions came from RNA transcripts. In the first-round RT-PCR of the TCR CDR3, the HTBI primer set was used. TCRdb independently ran MiXCR on the multiplex PCR reads; one entry per CDR3 protein. Here the sample spans 85,000 to 110,000 distinct CDR3 sequences, 47% being singletons. The CDR3 extends over 18 amino acids. The V segment lost 5 bases and the J segment 0 bases; nucleotides outside the gene matches: 7. Remarks on this clonotype: Its antigen is not identified.

Sequenced: blood. The rearrangement uses TRBV12-3 or TRBV12-4 and TRBJ2-1; 13 bases are shared with TRBD2. The origin of this receptor is a man in his forties with Graves' hyperthyroidism. CDR3 sequence: CASSRPGLAGYSYNEQFF. CDR3 coding DNA: TGTGCCAGCAGTCGTCCGGGACTAGCGGGATACTCCTACAATGAGCAGTTCTTC.